This TCR beta chain comes out of a study of blood T cell repertoires in COVID-19. Study-level background: The United States, Italy and Spain were the sources of the acute and convalescent COVID-19 samples. From T cells, B-cell-depleted T cells, or PBMCs came the material, which was cDNA or gDNA.

In the original processing: Amplification with reference gene primers provided the estimates of nucleated cell counts. TCRdb's copy holds only in-frame clones and misses some; the assay was immunoSEQ multiplex PCR. D and trimming come from the DNA, and the V and J calls and clone size come from that table. The top ten clones hold 18% of a sample with around 130,000 clones, approximately 90% of them seen once. This CDR3 is built from 12 residues. The V end lost 4 bases, the J end lost 4 bases, and 9 bases lay between the germline ends. The germline CDR1 and CDR2 sequences are SGHKS and YYEKEE (reference sequence).

The receptor comes from a man aged 50 to 59 with active or convalescent COVID-19. Material for sequencing was peripheral blood. V gene TRBV5-5 combines with J gene TRBJ2-7; possible D gene TRBD1, 6 bases. The CDR3 bases are TGTGCCAGCAGCCAACAGGGTTACGAGCAGTACTTC. This encodes CASSQQGYEQYF.